These T cell receptor beta chains were read from a single sample in a study. TCRdb reanalysed the 5' RACE reads using MiXCR and keeps one entry per CDR3 protein. This sample has 50,000 to 60,000 distinct CDR3 sequences, with about a fifth found just once. Sample: tumor-infiltrating Tregs sorted from the breast tumor. These receptors all come from a female donor with breast cancer. Each CDR3 is given with its conserved first and last residue. The D gene is left open where the match is weak. Some rows have no size entry. The others give once, few or many, or a class for an expanded clone.

d_call j_call clone_size v_call cdr3_aa cdr3_nt
NA TRBJ2-7 few TRBV29-1 CSVDVQGTYEQYF TGCAGCGTTGACGTGCAGGGGACCTACGAGCAGTACTTC
NA TRBJ1-2 NA TRBV4-2 CASSQVTENYGYTF TGTGCCAGCAGCCAAGTTACGGAAAACTATGGCTACACCTTC
TRBD2 TRBJ2-7 NA TRBV7-2 CASSLRDYPAGYEQYF TGTGCCAGCAGCTTGCGGGACTACCCTGCTGGCTACGAGCAGTACTTC
NA TRBJ1-1 many TRBV20-1 CSAHSTKRDTEAFF TGCAGTGCCCACTCTACTAAAAGGGACACTGAAGCTTTCTTT
NA TRBJ1-3 few TRBV6-5 CASRYRALEGNAIYF TGTGCCAGCAGATACAGGGCATTGGAAGGAAACGCCATATATTTT
TRBD1 TRBJ1-2 NA TRBV7-2 CASSPGTGFAHGYTF TGTGCCAGCAGCCCCGGGACAGGGTTTGCCCATGGCTACACCTTC
NA TRBJ1-1 few TRBV5-1 CASSSADRNTEAFF TGCGCCAGCAGCTCGGCGGACAGAAACACTGAAGCTTTCTTT
TRBD1 TRBJ2-1 few TRBV28 CASSLQGAYNEQFF TGTGCCAGCAGTTTACAGGGGGCTTACAATGAGCAGTTCTTC
NA TRBJ1-1 few TRBV4-2 CASSQDHYQGGTEAFF TGTGCCAGCAGCCAAGATCATTATCAGGGTGGCACTGAAGCTTTCTTT
NA TRBJ2-1 many TRBV7-2 CASSSREVQSNEQFF TGTGCCAGCAGCTCCCGGGAAGTGCAAAGTAATGAGCAGTTCTTC
NA TRBJ1-2 few TRBV5-1 CASSPQGNGYTF TGCGCCAGCAGCCCCCAGGGTAATGGCTACACCTTC
NA TRBJ2-7 NA TRBV28 CGTHRPLPPYEQYF TGTGGTACTCACAGGCCTCTTCCTCCCTACGAGCAGTACTTC
TRBD2 TRBJ2-7 NA TRBV11-3 CASSLLGGTSGRSTDHEQYF TGTGCCAGCAGCTTATTAGGCGGGACTAGCGGGAGGTCCACTGACCACGAGCAGTACTTC
NA TRBJ2-5 few TRBV5-5 CASSLAVMAGLETQYF TGTGCCAGCAGCTTGGCCGTAATGGCTGGGTTGGAGACCCAGTACTTC